Reported below is one TCR beta chain. Its antigen is undetermined. This sample was taken from a study of OX40 agonist ivuxolimab in advanced cancers. Study-wide results and limits: Certain nonresponders likewise exhibited a low normalized T-cell clonal expansion.

From germline, CDR1 is MNHEY and CDR2 SVGAGI. The CDR3 is 12 residues long. V lost 6 bases, J lost 9 bases, and 4 bases stayed unmatched. Assay: immunoSEQ multiplex PCR; the TCRdb copy retains only in-frame clones and omits some. The sample has about 26,000 clones, more than 75% seen once. The sample was CD4+ or CD8+ T cells sorted from blood, taken in a trial of the OX40 agonist ivuxolimab. The chain links TRBV6-5 to TRBJ2-1, with TRBD1 identical over 8 bases. This clonotype was sampled from an adult with an advanced solid tumor such as melanoma, head and neck, liver or kidney cancer. The CDR3 DNA is TGTGCCAGCAGAACAGGGGGTGGTGAGCAGTTCTTC. This codes for CASRTGGGEQFF.